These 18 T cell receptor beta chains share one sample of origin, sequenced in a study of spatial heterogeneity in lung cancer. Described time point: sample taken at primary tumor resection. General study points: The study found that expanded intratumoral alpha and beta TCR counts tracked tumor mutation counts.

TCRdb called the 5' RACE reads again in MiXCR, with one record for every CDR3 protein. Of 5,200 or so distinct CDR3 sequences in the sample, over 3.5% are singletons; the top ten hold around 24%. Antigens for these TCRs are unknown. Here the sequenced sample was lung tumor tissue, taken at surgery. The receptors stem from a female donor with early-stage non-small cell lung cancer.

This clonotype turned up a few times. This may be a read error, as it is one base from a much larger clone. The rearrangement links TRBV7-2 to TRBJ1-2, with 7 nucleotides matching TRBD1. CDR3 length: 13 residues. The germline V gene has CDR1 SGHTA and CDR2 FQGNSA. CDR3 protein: CASSLRGRYGYNF. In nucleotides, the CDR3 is TGTGCCAGCAGCTTAAGGGGGCGATATGGCTACAACTTC. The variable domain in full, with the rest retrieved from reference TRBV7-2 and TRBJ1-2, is GAGVSQSPSNKVTEKGKDVELRCDPISGHTALYWYRQSLGQGLEFLIYFQGNSAPDKSGLPSDRFSAERTGGSVSTLTIQRTQQEDSAVYLCASSLRGRYGYNFGSGTRLTVV.

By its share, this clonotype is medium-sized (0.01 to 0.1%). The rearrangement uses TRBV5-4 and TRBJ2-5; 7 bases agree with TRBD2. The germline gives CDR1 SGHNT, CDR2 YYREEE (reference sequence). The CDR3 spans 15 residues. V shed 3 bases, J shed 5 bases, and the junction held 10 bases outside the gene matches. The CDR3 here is CASSSGLVGGETQYF. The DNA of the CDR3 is TGTGCCAGCAGCTCTGGACTAGTAGGCGGGGAGACCCAGTACTTC.

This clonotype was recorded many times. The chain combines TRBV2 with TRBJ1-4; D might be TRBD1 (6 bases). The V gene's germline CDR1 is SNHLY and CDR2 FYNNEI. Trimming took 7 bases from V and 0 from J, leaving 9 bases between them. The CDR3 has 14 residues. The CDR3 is CASKGQSTNEKLFF. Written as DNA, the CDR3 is TGTGCCAGCAAGGGACAATCAACTAATGAAAAACTGTTTTTT.

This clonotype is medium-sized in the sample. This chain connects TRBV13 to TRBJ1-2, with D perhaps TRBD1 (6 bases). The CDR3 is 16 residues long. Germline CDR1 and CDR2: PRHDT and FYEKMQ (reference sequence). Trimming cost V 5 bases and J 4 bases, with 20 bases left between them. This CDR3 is CASSRKGGTLGYGYTF. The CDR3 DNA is TGTGCCAGCAGCCGGAAAGGGGGGACTCTCGGCTATGGCTACACCTTC.

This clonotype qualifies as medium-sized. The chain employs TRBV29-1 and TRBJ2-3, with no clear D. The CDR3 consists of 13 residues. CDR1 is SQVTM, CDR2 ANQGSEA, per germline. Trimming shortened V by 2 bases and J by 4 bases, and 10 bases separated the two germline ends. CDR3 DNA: TGCAGCGTTGAAAGTGGCATTGCAGATACGCAGTATTTT. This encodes CSVESGIADTQYF.

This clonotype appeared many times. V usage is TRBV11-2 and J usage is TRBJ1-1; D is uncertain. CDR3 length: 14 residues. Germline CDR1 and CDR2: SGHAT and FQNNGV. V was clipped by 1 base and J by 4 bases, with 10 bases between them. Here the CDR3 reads CASSLVGRGTEAFF. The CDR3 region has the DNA TGTGCCAGCAGCTTAGTGGGCAGAGGCACTGAAGCTTTCTTT.

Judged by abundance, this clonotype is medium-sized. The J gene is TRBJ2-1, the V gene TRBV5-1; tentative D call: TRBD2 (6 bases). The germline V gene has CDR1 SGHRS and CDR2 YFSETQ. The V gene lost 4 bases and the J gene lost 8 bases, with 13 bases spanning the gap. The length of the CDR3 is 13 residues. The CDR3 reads CASSPRLVHEQFF. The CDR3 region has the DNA TGCGCCAGCAGCCCCCGACTAGTTCATGAGCAGTTCTTC.

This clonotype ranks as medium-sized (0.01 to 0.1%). The CDR3 sequence is CASSQARGERTAYEQYF. The DNA of the CDR3 is TGCGCCAGCAGCCAAGCTAGGGGAGAGAGGACAGCCTACGAGCAGTACTTC. V is TRBV4-1 and J is TRBJ2-7; D perhaps matches TRBD1 (6 bases). There are 17 residues in the CDR3. Germline lookup yields CDR1 MGHRA and CDR2 YSYEKL. The V end lost 1 base, the J end lost 2 bases, and 18 bases lay between the germline ends.

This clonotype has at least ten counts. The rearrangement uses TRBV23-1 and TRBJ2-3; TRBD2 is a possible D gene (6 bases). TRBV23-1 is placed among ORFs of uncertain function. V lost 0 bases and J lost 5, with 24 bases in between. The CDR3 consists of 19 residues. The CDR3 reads CASSQSIRLASKDLDTQYF. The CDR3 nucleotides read TGCGCCAGCAGTCAATCAATCCGGCTAGCGTCAAAGGATCTAGATACGCAGTATTTT.

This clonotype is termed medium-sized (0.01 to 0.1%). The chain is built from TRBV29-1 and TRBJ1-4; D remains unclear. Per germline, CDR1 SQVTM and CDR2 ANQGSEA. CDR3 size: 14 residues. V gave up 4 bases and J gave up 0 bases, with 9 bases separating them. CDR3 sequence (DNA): TGCAGCGTTGCGGGATCCTCAACTAATGAAAAACTGTTTTTT. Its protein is CSVAGSSTNEKLFF.

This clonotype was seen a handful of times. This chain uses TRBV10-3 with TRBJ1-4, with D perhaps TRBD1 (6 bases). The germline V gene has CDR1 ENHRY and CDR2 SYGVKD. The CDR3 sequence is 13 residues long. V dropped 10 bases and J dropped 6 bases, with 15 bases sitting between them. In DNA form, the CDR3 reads TGTGCCACGACCGGGGAGGGGGATGAAAAACTGTTTTTT. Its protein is CATTGEGDEKLFF.

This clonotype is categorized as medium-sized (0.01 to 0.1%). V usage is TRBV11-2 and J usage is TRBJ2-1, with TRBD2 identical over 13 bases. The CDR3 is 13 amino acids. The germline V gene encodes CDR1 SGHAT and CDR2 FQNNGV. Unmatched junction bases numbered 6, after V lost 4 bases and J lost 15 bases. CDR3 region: CASSSGLAGDLFF. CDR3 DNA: TGTGCCAGCAGCTCTGGACTAGCGGGAGATCTGTTCTTC.

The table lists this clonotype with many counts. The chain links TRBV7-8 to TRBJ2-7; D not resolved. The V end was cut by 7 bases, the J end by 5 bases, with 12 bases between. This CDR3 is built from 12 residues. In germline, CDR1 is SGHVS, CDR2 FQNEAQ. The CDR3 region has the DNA TGTGCCAGCAACAATAATGGGGACGAGCAGTACTTC. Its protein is CASNNNGDEQYF.

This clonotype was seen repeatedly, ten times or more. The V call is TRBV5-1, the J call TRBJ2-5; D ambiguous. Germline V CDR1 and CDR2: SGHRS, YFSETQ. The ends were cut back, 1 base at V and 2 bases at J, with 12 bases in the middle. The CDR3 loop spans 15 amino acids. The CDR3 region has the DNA TGCGCCAGCAGCTTGTTGCTAGGCGATCAAGAGACCCAGTACTTC. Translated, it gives CASSLLLGDQETQYF. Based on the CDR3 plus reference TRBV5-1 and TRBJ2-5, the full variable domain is KAGVTQTPRYLIKTRGQQVTLSCSPISGHRSVSWYQQTPGQGLQFLFEYFSETQRNKGNFPGRFSGRQFSNSRSEMNVSTLELGDSALYLCASSLLLGDQETQYFGPGTRLLVL.

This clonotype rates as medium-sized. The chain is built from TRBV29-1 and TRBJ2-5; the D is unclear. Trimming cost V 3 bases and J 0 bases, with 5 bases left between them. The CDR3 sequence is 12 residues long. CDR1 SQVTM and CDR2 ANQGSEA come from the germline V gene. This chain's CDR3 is CSVDPNQETQYF. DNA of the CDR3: TGCAGCGTTGACCCCAACCAAGAGACCCAGTACTTC.

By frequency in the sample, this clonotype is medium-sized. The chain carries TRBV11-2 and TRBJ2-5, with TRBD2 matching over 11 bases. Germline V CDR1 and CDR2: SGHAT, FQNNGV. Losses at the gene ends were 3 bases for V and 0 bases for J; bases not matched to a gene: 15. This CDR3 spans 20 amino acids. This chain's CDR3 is CASSLFSIAGGPGDQETQYF. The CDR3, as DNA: TGTGCCAGCAGCTTGTTTTCGATAGCGGGAGGGCCGGGGGACCAAGAGACCCAGTACTTC.

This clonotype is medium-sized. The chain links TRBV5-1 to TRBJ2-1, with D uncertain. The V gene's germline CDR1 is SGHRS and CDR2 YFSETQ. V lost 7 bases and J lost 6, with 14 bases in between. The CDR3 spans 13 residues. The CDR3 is CASYLRAGNEQFF. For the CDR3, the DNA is TGCGCCAGCTACCTCCGGGCAGGCAATGAGCAGTTCTTC.

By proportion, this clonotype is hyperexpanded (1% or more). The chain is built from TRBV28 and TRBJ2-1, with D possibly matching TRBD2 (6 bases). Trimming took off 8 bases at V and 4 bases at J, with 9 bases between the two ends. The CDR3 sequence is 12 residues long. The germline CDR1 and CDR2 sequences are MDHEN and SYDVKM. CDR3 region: CASRGLYNEQFF. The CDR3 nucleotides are TGTGCCAGCCGGGGGTTATACAATGAGCAGTTCTTC.